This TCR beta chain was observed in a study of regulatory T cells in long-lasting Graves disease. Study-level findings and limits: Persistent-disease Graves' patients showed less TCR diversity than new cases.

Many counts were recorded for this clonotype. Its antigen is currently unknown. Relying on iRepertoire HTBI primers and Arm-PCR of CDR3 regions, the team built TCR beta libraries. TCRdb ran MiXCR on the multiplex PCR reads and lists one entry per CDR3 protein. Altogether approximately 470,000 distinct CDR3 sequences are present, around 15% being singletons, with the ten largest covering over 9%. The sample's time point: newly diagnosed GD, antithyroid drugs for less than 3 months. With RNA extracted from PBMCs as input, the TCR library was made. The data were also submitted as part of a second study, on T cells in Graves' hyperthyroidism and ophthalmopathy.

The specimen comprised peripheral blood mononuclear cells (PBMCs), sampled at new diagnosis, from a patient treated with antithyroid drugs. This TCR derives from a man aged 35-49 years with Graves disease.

DNA for the CDR3: TGTGCCAGCTTTTCAGGGACGGATGCCAAAAACATTCAGTACTTC. Its translation: CASFSGTDAKNIQYF. This rearrangement joins TRBV12-3 or TRBV12-4 to TRBJ2-4; D tentatively fits TRBD1 or TRBD2 (5 bases each). The length of the CDR3 is 15 residues. Deletions cut 8 bases from V and 1 base from J, with 15 bases between.